Listed below are T cell receptor beta chains from one sample, sequenced in a study of blood T cell repertoires in COVID-19. Measured with immunoSEQ multiplex PCR; TCRdb has only the in-frame clones, and not every one. The profile shows approximately 300,000 clones, around 88% of them singletons. Sequenced sample: peripheral blood. All receptors derive from a woman in her fifties or sixties with acute or convalescent COVID-19. The CDR3 runs from the conserved cysteine through the conserved F or W. Fields, in order: V gene, J gene, D gene, CDR3 protein, CDR3 DNA. The D gene is left open where the match is weak.

>TRBV7-9|TRBJ1-2|NA
CASSRRAGDGYTF
TGTGCCAGCAGCCGACGGGCAGGGGATGGCTACACCTTC
>TRBV12-3/TRBV12-4|TRBJ1-2|NA
CASRLTGPNGYTF
TGTGCCAGCAGGCTGACAGGTCCTAATGGCTACACCTTC
>TRBV13|TRBJ1-1|NA
CASSPGLGRSRAEAFF
TGTGCCAGCAGCCCCGGTCTCGGCCGTAGTCGGGCTGAAGCTTTCTTT
>TRBV10-3|TRBJ2-7|TRBD2
CAIRQLAGEYEQYF
TGTGCCATCAGACAACTAGCGGGAGAATACGAGCAGTACTTC
>TRBV20-1|TRBJ2-7|TRBD2
CSASPLMASGSYEQYF
TGCAGTGCTAGTCCCCTTATGGCTAGCGGGAGCTACGAGCAGTACTTC
>TRBV5-1|TRBJ2-3|TRBD2
CASSLDVAGGDLTQYF
TGCGCCAGCAGCTTGGATGTAGCGGGAGGCGACCTTACGCAGTATTTT
>TRBV19|TRBJ1-1|TRBD1
CASSISDRWNTEAFF
TGTGCCAGTAGTATCTCGGACAGGTGGAACACTGAAGCTTTCTTT
>TRBV2|TRBJ1-4|NA
CASRSQGGPNEKLFF
TGTGCCAGCAGATCACAGGGAGGGCCTAATGAAAAACTGTTTTTT
>TRBV28|TRBJ2-7|TRBD2
CASSSRSGSLDEQYF
TGTGCCAGCAGTAGTAGGAGCGGGAGTCTCGACGAGCAGTACTTC
>TRBV3-1/TRBV3-2|TRBJ2-7|NA
CASSPYGKISSYEQYF
TGTGCCAGCAGCCCTTACGGGAAGATAAGCTCCTACGAGCAGTACTTC